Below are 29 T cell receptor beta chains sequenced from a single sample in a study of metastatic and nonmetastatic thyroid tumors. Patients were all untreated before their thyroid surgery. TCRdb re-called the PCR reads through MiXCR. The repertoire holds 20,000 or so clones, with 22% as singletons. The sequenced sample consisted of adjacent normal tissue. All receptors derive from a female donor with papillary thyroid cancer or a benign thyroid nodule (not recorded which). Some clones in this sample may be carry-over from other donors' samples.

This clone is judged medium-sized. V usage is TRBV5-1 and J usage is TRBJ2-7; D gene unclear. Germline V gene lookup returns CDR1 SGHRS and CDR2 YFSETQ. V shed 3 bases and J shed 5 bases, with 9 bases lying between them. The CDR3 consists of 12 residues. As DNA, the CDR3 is TGCGCCAGCAGCTCGTCCAGCGACGAGCAGTACTTC. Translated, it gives CASSSSSDEQYF. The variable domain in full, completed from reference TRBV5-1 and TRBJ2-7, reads KAGVTQTPRYLIKTRGQQVTLSCSPISGHRSVSWYQQTPGQGLQFLFEYFSETQRNKGNFPGRFSGRQFSNSRSEMNVSTLELGDSALYLCASSSSSDEQYFGPGTRLTVT.

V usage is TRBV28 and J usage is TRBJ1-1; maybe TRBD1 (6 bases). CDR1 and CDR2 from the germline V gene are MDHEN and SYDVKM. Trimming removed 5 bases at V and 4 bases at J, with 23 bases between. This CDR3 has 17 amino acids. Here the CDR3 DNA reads TGTGCCAGCAGTCTGATTGGGAGAGGGGGAGTGGGCACTGAAGCTTTCTTT. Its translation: CASSLIGRGGVGTEAFF.

CDR3 nucleotide sequence: TGTGCCACCAGCAGAGACAGTCGTAGTAATGAAAAACTGTTTTTT. It codes for CATSRDSRSNEKLFF. The rearrangement links TRBV15 to TRBJ1-4; D call uncertain. Per germline, CDR1 LNHNV and CDR2 YYDKDF (reference sequence). The CDR3 is made up of 15 amino acids. Trimming stripped 0 bases from V and 4 bases from J, with 9 bases between.

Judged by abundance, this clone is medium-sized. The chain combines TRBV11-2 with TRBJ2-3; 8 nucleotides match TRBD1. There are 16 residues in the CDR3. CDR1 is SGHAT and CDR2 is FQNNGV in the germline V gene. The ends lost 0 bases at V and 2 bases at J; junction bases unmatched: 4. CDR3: CASSLEGTGLTDTQYF. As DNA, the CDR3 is TGTGCCAGCAGCTTAGAGGGGACAGGTCTCACAGATACGCAGTATTTT.

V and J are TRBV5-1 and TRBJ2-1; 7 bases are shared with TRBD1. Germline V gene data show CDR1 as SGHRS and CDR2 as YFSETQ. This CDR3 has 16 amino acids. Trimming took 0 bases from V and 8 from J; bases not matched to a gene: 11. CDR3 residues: CASSLEGGRLVDEQFF. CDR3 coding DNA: TGCGCCAGCAGCTTGGAAGGGGGCAGGCTAGTTGATGAGCAGTTCTTC.

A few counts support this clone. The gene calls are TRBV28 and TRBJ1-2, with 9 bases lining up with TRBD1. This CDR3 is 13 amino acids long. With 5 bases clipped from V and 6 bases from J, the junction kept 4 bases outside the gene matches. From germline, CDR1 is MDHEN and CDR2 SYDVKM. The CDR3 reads CASSTGGGNGYTF. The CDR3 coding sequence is TGTGCCAGCAGTACAGGGGGCGGAAATGGCTACACCTTC.

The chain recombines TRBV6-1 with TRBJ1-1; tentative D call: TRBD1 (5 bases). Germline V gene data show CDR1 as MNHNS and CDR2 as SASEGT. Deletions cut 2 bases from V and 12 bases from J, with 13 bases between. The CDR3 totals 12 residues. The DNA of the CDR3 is TGTGCCAGCAGTGAACGGGGCCTTGGGCCTTTCTTT. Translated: CASSERGLGPFF.

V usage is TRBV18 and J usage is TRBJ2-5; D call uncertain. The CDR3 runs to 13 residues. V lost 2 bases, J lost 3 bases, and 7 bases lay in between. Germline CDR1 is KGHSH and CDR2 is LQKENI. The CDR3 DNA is TGTGCCAGCTCACCATCGATTAAAGAGACCCAGTACTTC. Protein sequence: CASSPSIKETQYF.

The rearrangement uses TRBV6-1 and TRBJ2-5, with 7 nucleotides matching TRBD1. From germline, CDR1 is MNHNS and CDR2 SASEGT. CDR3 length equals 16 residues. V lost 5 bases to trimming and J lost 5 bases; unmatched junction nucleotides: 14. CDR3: CASSLGVAGGGETQYF. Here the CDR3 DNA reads TGTGCCAGCAGTCTAGGGGTGGCAGGGGGTGGCGAGACCCAGTACTTC.

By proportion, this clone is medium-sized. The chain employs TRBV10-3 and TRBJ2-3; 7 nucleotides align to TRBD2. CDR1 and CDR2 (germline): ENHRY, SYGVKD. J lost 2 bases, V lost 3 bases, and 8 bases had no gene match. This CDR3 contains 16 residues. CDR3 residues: CAISEGGRGVTDTQYF. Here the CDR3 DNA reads TGTGCCATCAGTGAAGGCGGGAGAGGGGTCACAGATACGCAGTATTTT.

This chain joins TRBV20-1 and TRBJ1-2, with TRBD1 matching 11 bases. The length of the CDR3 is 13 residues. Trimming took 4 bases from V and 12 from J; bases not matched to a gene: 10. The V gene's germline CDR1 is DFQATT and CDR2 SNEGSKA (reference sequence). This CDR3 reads CSATPDRGLYNTF. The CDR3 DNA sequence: TGCAGTGCTACTCCGGACAGGGGGCTTTATAACACCTTC.

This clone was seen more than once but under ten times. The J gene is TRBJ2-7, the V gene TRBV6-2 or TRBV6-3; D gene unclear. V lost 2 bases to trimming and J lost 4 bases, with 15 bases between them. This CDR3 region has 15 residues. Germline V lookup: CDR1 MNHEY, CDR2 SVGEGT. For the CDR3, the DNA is TGTGCCAGCAGTTACACGAGGCTAACAGCATACGAGCAGTACTTC. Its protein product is CASSYTRLTAYEQYF.

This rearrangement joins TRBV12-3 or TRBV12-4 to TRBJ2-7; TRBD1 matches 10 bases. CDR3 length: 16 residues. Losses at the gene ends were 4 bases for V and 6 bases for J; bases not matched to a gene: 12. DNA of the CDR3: TGTGCCAGCAGTTCCCCGCGGGACAGGGGACAATCCGAGCAGTACTTC. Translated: CASSSPRDRGQSEQYF.

Here the CDR3 reads CASSATSGTISYEQYF. For the CDR3, the DNA is TGTGCCAGCAGCGCAACTAGCGGGACGATCTCCTACGAGCAGTACTTC. The chain carries TRBV11-2 and TRBJ2-7, with 10 bases fitting TRBD2. CDR1 is SGHAT, CDR2 FQNNGV, per germline. This CDR3 region has 16 residues. Trimming at V came to 5 bases and at J to 0 bases, leaving 7 bases not matched to a gene.

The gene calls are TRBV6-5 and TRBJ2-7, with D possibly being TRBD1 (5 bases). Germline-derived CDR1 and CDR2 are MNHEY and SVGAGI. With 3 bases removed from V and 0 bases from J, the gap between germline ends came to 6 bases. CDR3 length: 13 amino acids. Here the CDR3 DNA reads TGTGCCAGCAGTTATGGGGCCTCCTACGAGCAGTACTTC. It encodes CASSYGASYEQYF.

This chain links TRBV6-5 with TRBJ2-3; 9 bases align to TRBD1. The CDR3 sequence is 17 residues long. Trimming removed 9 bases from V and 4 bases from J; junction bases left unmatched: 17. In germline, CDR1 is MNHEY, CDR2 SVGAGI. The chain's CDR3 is CASRGGTGTPDSDTQYF. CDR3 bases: TGTGCCAGTCGAGGGGGGACAGGGACACCCGACTCAGATACGCAGTATTTT.

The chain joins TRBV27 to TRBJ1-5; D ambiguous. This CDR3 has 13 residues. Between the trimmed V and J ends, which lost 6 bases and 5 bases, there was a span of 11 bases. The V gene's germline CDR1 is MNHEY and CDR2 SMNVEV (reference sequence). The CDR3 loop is CASRSDGYQPQHF. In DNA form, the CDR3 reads TGTGCCAGCAGATCCGACGGATATCAGCCCCAGCATTTT.

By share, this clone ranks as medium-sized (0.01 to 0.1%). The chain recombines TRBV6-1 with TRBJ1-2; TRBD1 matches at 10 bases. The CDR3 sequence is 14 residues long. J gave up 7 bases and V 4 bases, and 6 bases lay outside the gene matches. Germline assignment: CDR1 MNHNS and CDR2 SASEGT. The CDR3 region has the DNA TGTGCCAGCAGTGTGGGACAGGGGAGAGGTGGCTACACCTTC. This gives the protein CASSVGQGRGGYTF.

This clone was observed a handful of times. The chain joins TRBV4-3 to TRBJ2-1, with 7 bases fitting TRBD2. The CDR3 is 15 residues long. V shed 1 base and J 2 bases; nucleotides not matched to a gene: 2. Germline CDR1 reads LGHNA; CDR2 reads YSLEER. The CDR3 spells CASSQGRGAYNEQFF. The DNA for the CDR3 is TGCGCCAGCAGCCAAGGCCGGGGGGCCTACAATGAGCAGTTCTTC.

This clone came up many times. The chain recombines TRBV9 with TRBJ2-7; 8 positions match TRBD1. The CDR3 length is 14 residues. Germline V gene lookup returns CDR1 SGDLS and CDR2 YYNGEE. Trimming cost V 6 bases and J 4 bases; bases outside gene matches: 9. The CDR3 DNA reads TGTGCCAGCACCCGGGGACAGGAGCTTTACGAGCAGTACTTC. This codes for CASTRGQELYEQYF.

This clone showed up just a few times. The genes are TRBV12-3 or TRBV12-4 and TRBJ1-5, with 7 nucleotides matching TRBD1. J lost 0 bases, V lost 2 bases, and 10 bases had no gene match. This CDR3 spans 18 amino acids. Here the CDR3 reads CASSLLGQLEYSNQPQHF. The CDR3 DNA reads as TGTGCCAGCAGTTTATTGGGACAGCTCGAGTATAGCAATCAGCCCCAGCATTTT.

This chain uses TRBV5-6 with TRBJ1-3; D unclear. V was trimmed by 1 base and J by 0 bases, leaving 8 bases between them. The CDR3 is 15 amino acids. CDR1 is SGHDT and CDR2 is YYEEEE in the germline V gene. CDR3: CASSLMAISGNTIYF. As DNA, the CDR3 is TGTGCCAGCAGCTTGATGGCAATCTCTGGAAACACCATATATTTT.

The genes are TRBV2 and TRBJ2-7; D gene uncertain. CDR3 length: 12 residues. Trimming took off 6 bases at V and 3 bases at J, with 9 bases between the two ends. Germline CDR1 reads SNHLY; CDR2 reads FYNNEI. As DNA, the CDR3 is TGTGCCAGCAGCCAGACACACTACGAGCAGTACTTC. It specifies CASSQTHYEQYF.

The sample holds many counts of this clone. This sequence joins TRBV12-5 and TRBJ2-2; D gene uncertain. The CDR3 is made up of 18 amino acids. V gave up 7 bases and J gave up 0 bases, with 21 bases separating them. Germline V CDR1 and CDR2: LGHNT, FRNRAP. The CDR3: CASAADQWGSTNTGELFF. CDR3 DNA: TGTGCTAGTGCCGCAGATCAATGGGGTAGCACGAACACCGGGGAGCTGTTTTTT.

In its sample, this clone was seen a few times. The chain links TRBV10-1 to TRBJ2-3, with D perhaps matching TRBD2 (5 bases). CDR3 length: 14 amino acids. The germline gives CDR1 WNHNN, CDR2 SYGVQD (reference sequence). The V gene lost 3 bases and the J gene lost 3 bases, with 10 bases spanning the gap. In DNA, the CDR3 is TGCGCCAGCAGTGACGAGGGAGCAACAGATACGCAGTATTTT. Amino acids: CASSDEGATDTQYF.

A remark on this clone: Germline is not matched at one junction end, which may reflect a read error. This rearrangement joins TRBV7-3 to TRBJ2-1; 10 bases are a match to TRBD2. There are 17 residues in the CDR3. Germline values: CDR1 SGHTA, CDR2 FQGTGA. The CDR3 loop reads CAGRSGAGGPIYNEQFF. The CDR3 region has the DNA TGTGCCGGCAGATCTGGAGCGGGAGGGCCTATTTACAATGAGCAGTTCTTC.

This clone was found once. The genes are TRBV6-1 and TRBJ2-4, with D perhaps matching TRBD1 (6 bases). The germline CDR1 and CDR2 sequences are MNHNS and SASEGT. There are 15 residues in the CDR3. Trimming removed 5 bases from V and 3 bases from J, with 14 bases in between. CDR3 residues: CASSPTGLGKNIQYF. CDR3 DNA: TGTGCCAGCAGTCCGACAGGCCTGGGCAAAAACATTCAGTACTTC.

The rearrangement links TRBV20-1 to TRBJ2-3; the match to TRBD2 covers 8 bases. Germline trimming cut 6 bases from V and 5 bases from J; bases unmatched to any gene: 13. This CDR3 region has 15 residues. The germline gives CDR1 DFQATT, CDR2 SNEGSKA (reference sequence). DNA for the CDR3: TGCAGTGCCTCCTCGGGGGGGGGGCCTAAAGATACGCAGTATTTT. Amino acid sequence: CSASSGGGPKDTQYF.

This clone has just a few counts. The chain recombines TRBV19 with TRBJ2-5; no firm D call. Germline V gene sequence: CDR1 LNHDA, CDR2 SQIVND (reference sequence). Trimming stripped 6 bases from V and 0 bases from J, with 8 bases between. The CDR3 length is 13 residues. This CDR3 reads CASSPRYQETQYF. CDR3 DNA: TGTGCCAGTAGCCCCCGTTACCAAGAGACCCAGTACTTC.